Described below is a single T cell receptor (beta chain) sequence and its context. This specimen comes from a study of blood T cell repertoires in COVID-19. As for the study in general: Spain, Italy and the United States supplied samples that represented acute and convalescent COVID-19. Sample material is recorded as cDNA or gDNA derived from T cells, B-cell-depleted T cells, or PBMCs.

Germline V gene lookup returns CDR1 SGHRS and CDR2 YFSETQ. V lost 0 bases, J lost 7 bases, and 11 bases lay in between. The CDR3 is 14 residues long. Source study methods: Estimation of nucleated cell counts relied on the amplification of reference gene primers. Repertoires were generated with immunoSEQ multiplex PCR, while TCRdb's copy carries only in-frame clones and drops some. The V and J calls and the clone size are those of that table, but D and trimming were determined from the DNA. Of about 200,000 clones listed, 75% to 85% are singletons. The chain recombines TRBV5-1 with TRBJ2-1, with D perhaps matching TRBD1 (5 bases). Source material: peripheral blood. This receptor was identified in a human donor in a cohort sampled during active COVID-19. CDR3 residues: CASSLEPGSNEQFF. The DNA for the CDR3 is TGCGCCAGCAGCTTGGAGCCAGGGTCGAATGAGCAGTTCTTC.